These 30 T cell receptor beta chains were sequenced from one sample in a study of blood T cell repertoires in COVID-19. Some clones are missing from TCRdb's copy, which holds only in-frame ones; the method was immunoSEQ multiplex PCR. The sample has 120,000 or so clones; around 86% are singletons. Sequenced material: peripheral blood. The receptor set was obtained from a man aged 55 to 69 with acute or convalescent COVID-19.

V and J are TRBV28 and TRBJ1-1, with unresolved D. CDR3 length: 13 residues. Trimming removed 5 bases from V and 4 bases from J, with 11 bases in between. Germline V gene sequence: CDR1 MDHEN, CDR2 SYDVKM. CDR3 DNA sequence: TGTGCCAGCAGTCAACATGGTTTCACTGAAGCTTTCTTT. Residues: CASSQHGFTEAFF.

As DNA, the CDR3 is TGTGCCAGCAGCCGAGGCGACTTAGGGAACACTGAAGCTTTCTTT. Its protein is CASSRGDLGNTEAFF. The rearrangement links TRBV27 to TRBJ1-1, with unresolved D. V dropped 6 bases and J dropped 1 base, with 15 bases sitting between them. CDR3 length: 15 residues. CDR1 is MNHEY and CDR2 is SMNVEV in the germline V gene (reference sequence).

The CDR3 nucleotides are TGTGCCAGCAGTCGGACGCCTGACAGGAATCAGCCCCAGCATTTT. This encodes CASSRTPDRNQPQHF. The chain couples TRBV6-2 or TRBV6-3 to TRBJ1-5; TRBD1 might be the D (6 bases). Per the germline V gene, CDR1 is MNHEY and CDR2 is SVGEGT. With 5 bases removed from V and 4 bases from J, the gap between germline ends came to 15 bases. CDR3 length: 15 residues.

V is TRBV29-1 and J is TRBJ2-3, with D possibly TRBD1 on 6 matching bases. The CDR3 extends over 13 amino acids. Trimming left V 2 bases short and J 3 bases short, with 9 bases between. Looked up from germline, CDR1 is SQVTM and CDR2 is ANQGSEA. CDR3 coding DNA: TGCAGCGTTGAAATAGGGGGAACAGATACGCAGTATTTT. It encodes CSVEIGGTDTQYF.

The chain links TRBV30 to TRBJ2-1; D is unresolved. This CDR3 comprises 12 residues. Germline values: CDR1 GTSNPN, CDR2 SVGIG (reference sequence). V lost 2 bases and J 2 bases, leaving 4 bases between the germline ends. CDR3 protein: CAWSQAYNEQFF. As DNA, the CDR3 is TGTGCCTGGAGTCAGGCCTACAATGAGCAGTTCTTC.

The chain is built from TRBV20-1 and TRBJ1-1; D gene ambiguous. Trimming shortened V by 5 bases and J by 11 bases, and 15 bases separated the two germline ends. The CDR3 totals 11 residues. From germline, CDR1 is DFQATT and CDR2 SNEGSKA (reference sequence). DNA for the CDR3: TGCAGTGCTCCTTGGGGAGTCGGGGCTTTCTTT. Encoded protein: CSAPWGVGAFF.

This clone was observed a single time. This rearrangement joins TRBV9 to TRBJ2-1; 11 bases match TRBD2. V lost 4 bases to trimming and J lost 5 bases; unmatched junction nucleotides: 5. Germline values: CDR1 SGDLS, CDR2 YYNGEE. The length of the CDR3 is 15 residues. The CDR3 nucleotides read TGTGCCAGCAGCCCCACTAGCGGGAGAGACAATGAGCAGTTCTTC. Its protein product is CASSPTSGRDNEQFF.

The genes are TRBV7-8 and TRBJ1-4; 9 bases fit TRBD1. Unmatched junction bases numbered 5, after V lost 3 bases and J lost 6 bases. The CDR3 covers 15 residues. CDR1 is SGHVS and CDR2 is FQNEAQ in the germline V gene. CDR3: CASSFTGGAYEKLFF. CDR3 nucleotides: TGTGCCAGCAGCTTCACAGGGGGCGCTTATGAAAAACTGTTTTTT.

V is TRBV2 and J is TRBJ1-4; D possibly corresponds to TRBD1 (5 bases). Deletions cut 6 bases from V and 5 bases from J, with 7 bases between. The CDR3 has 12 amino acids. Looked up from germline, CDR1 is SNHLY and CDR2 is FYNNEI. The CDR3 nucleotides read TGTGCCAGCAGGCCAGGGAATGAAAAACTGTTTTTT. Its protein product is CASRPGNEKLFF.

V usage is TRBV6-2 or TRBV6-3 and J usage is TRBJ2-1, with TRBD2 matching 9 bases. This CDR3 is built from 20 residues. The junction had 21 bases not matched to a gene; V was cut back by 5 bases and J by 4 bases. In germline, CDR1 is MNHEY, CDR2 SVGEGT. CDR3 residues: CASSTRSVGLAGERYNEQFF. The CDR3, as DNA: TGTGCCAGCAGTACCCGATCCGTGGGCTTAGCGGGAGAGAGGTACAATGAGCAGTTCTTC.

The chain is built from TRBV5-1 and TRBJ2-5; weak D call: TRBD1 (5 bases). Germline assignment: CDR1 SGHRS and CDR2 YFSETQ. The V end was cut by 0 bases, the J end by 5 bases, with 14 bases between. This CDR3 spans 15 amino acids. The CDR3 region has the DNA TGCGCCAGCAGCTTGGAGGGGCAGGGCCGGGAGACCCAGTACTTC. Residues: CASSLEGQGRETQYF.

V and J are TRBV10-2 and TRBJ1-1; D not certain. The length of the CDR3 is 14 residues. The V end lost 2 bases, the J end lost 2 bases, and 9 bases lay between the germline ends. Germline V gives CDR1 WSHSY, CDR2 SAAADI. CDR3 amino acids: CASSETRRNTEAFF. DNA for the CDR3: TGCGCCAGCAGTGAGACCAGAAGAAACACTGAAGCTTTCTTT.

This chain uses TRBV19 with TRBJ2-1, with a tentative D call TRBD1 (6 bases). Trimming took 5 bases from V and 8 from J, leaving 19 bases between them. This CDR3 region has 15 residues. Germline loops: CDR1 LNHDA, CDR2 SQIVND (reference sequence). The CDR3 bases are TGTGCCAGTAGTGACAGGTATAACCTTTCCCATGAGCAGTTCTTC. Residues: CASSDRYNLSHEQFF. The whole variable domain, remainder taken from reference TRBV19 and TRBJ2-1, is DGGITQSPKYLFRKEGQNVTLSCEQNLNHDAMYWYRQDPGQGLRLIYYSQIVNDFQKGDIAEGYSVSREKKESFPLTVTSAQKNPTAFYLCASSDRYNLSHEQFFGPGTRLTVL.

The rearrangement uses TRBV18 and TRBJ1-1; 7 bases align to TRBD1. V lost 3 bases, J lost 0 bases, and 4 bases stayed unmatched. Germline lookup yields CDR1 KGHSH and CDR2 LQKENI. This CDR3 spans 15 amino acids. In DNA form, the CDR3 reads TGTGCCAGCTCACCCCAAGGGACAGTGAACACTGAAGCTTTCTTT. It yields the protein CASSPQGTVNTEAFF.

The chain recombines TRBV6-5 with TRBJ2-1, with 11 nucleotides matching TRBD1. Germline V gene sequence: CDR1 MNHEY, CDR2 SVGAGI. V lost 6 bases to trimming and J lost 4 bases; unmatched junction nucleotides: 5. CDR3 length equals 15 residues. The DNA of the CDR3 is TGTGCCAGCAGAATGGGACAGGGGGGTTACAATGAGCAGTTCTTC. Translating it yields CASRMGQGGYNEQFF.

This clone was picked up one time. As DNA, the CDR3 is TGTGCCAGCAGCTTAGGACTAGCGTACGAGCAGTACTTC. Amino acids: CASSLGLAYEQYF. The chain is built from TRBV11-2 and TRBJ2-7; 8 nucleotides match TRBD2. The V segment lost 1 base and the J segment 4 bases; nucleotides outside the gene matches: 0. The CDR3 is 13 amino acids. Per germline, CDR1 SGHAT and CDR2 FQNNGV.

This chain connects TRBV25-1 to TRBJ1-3; D call uncertain. CDR1 MGHDK and CDR2 SYGVNS come from the germline V gene. CDR3 length equals 18 residues. V shed 7 bases and J shed 0 bases, with 22 bases lying between them. This chain's CDR3 is CASNGVYLEGPSGNTIYF. CDR3 bases: TGTGCCAGCAATGGGGTATATTTGGAGGGCCCCTCTGGAAACACCATATATTTT.

This clone was seen a few times. The CDR3 reads CASSSGARTDTQYF. The CDR3 DNA reads as TGCGCCAGCAGCTCAGGGGCTAGAACAGATACGCAGTATTTT. The chain employs TRBV5-1 and TRBJ2-3, with D maybe TRBD1 (6 bases). This CDR3 has 14 residues. V was pared by 3 bases and J by 3 bases, with 11 bases between. Germline CDR1 SGHRS, CDR2 YFSETQ.

This clone was detected only once. The V and J genes are TRBV29-1 and TRBJ2-3; D gene unclear. The CDR3 totals 15 residues. The germline gives CDR1 SQVTM, CDR2 ANQGSEA. The V end lost 1 base, the J end lost 3 bases, and 14 bases lay between the germline ends. CDR3 sequence (DNA): TGCAGCGTTGAAGTTATGAACCCGAGGACAGATACGCAGTATTTT. This encodes CSVEVMNPRTDTQYF.

This clone showed up just once. The genes are TRBV6-5 and TRBJ1-5; 7 nucleotides line up with TRBD1. CDR3 size: 14 residues. V lost 5 bases, J lost 2 bases, and 3 bases stayed unmatched. Germline V lookup: CDR1 MNHEY, CDR2 SVGAGI. In DNA form, the CDR3 reads TGTGCCAGCAGTCAAACAGGGGGCAATCAGCCCCAGCATTTT. Its protein product is CASSQTGGNQPQHF.

The chain links TRBV6-2 or TRBV6-3 to TRBJ1-2; TRBD1 matches at 7 bases. Germline loops: CDR1 MNHEY, CDR2 SVGEGT. J gave up 7 bases and V 7 bases, and 9 bases lay outside the gene matches. This CDR3 has 13 amino acids. The CDR3 sequence is CASTPRAGGGYTF. CDR3 DNA sequence: TGTGCCAGCACCCCACGTGCAGGGGGTGGCTACACCTTC.

The chain joins TRBV6-5 to TRBJ2-7; 7 nucleotides match TRBD2. V lost 6 bases to trimming and J lost 3 bases; unmatched junction nucleotides: 11. Germline loops: CDR1 MNHEY, CDR2 SVGAGI. This CDR3 region has 15 residues. Written as DNA, the CDR3 is TGTGCCAGCAGGCCTGGGGCGGGAGCCTTCTACGAGCAGTACTTC. This codes for CASRPGAGAFYEQYF.

The chain has TRBV18 and TRBJ1-1; no reliable D call. This CDR3 contains 15 residues. V gave up 1 base and J gave up 0 bases, with 9 bases separating them. Germline loops: CDR1 KGHSH, CDR2 LQKENI. Written as DNA, the CDR3 is TGTGCCAGCTCACCACGAGGACTGATGAACACTGAAGCTTTCTTT. Its protein product is CASSPRGLMNTEAFF.

V usage is TRBV11-2 and J usage is TRBJ2-6; 8 bases are a match to TRBD2. The CDR3 has 15 amino acids. CDR1 SGHAT and CDR2 FQNNGV come from the germline V gene. With V trimmed by 6 bases and J by 2 bases, 3 bases remained unmatched. The CDR3, as DNA: TGTGCCAGCAGACCGGGGGGGCCTGGGGCCAACGTCCTGACTTTC. Translated: CASRPGGPGANVLTF.

The V call is TRBV7-3, the J call TRBJ1-2; D unclear. The CDR3 spans 13 residues. Germline V gene sequence: CDR1 SGHTA, CDR2 FQGTGA. V lost 3 bases to trimming and J lost 4 bases, with 9 bases between them. CDR3 in DNA: TGTGCCAGCAGCTTTAGTTCAACCTATGGCTACACCTTC. Translated, it gives CASSFSSTYGYTF.

This rearrangement joins TRBV2 to TRBJ1-2, with D perhaps TRBD1 (6 bases). Germline-derived CDR1 and CDR2 are SNHLY and FYNNEI. This CDR3 spans 14 amino acids. The V end was cut by 1 base, the J end by 0 bases, with 6 bases between. In DNA form, the CDR3 reads TGTGCCAGCAGTGAAGACAGGGCTAACTATGGCTACACCTTC. Its protein is CASSEDRANYGYTF.

The chain employs TRBV19 and TRBJ2-7, with D perhaps TRBD1 (7 bases). V lost 5 bases, J lost 5 bases, and 13 bases lay in between. The CDR3 is 13 residues long. Per the germline V gene, CDR1 is LNHDA and CDR2 is SQIVND (reference sequence). The CDR3 protein is CASSDQGGDEQYF. CDR3 in DNA: TGTGCCAGTAGTGACCAGGGGGGCGACGAGCAGTACTTC.

This clone came up a few times. The chain carries TRBV7-2 and TRBJ2-1; a weak D match, TRBD2 (6 bases). CDR1 and CDR2 (germline): SGHTA, FQGNSA. CDR3 size: 13 residues. The germline V and J ends were trimmed by 1 base and 7 bases, with 8 bases remaining between them. The CDR3 spells CASSLEEGNEQFF. The CDR3 nucleotides read TGTGCCAGCAGCTTAGAGGAGGGAAATGAGCAGTTCTTC.

The gene calls are TRBV10-3 and TRBJ2-7, with 8 bases identical to TRBD1. The germline gives CDR1 ENHRY, CDR2 SYGVKD. This CDR3 has 13 residues. V trimming: 4 bases; J trimming: 1 base; junction bases outside the gene matches: 0. The DNA for the CDR3 is TGTGCCATCAGTGGACAGGGGTCCTACGAGCAGTACTTC. This codes for CAISGQGSYEQYF.

The chain couples TRBV24-1 to TRBJ2-5; TRBD2 agrees at 16 bases. With 4 bases clipped from V and 5 bases from J, the junction kept 12 bases outside the gene matches. The germline gives CDR1 KGHDR, CDR2 SFDVKD. There are 19 residues in the CDR3. Written as DNA, the CDR3 is TGTGCCACCAGTGAAACTCGCGGGACTAGCGGGAGGGTGGGGGAGACCCAGTACTTC. This codes for CATSETRGTSGRVGETQYF.